This T cell receptor beta chain emerged from a study of CD8 T cells in Susac syndrome. Negative isolation was used for CD8+ and CD4+ T cells, and FACS enrichment was applied to TEMRA cells. With random hexamers, reverse transcription was performed on about 0.5 to 1 ug of RNA. The authors amplified TCR beta CDR3 across 54 Vbeta and 13 Jbeta using immunoSEQ multiplex PCR. TCRdb redid the calling of the immunoSEQ multiplex PCR reads with MiXCR, one entry per CDR3 protein. In the table there are around 130,000 distinct CDR3 sequences, about 95% of which are singletons. The study's findings and limits: Individuals included in the TCR sequencing and HLA analysis were acknowledged by the study to be relatively few in number.

Note on this clonotype: Its specificity is not known.

The CDR3 loop spans 14 amino acids. Germline CDR1 is SNHLY and CDR2 is FYNNEI. V was trimmed by 4 bases and J by 3 bases, leaving 9 bases between them. The sample taken for sequencing was CD4+ T cells from PBMCs. The V call is TRBV2, the J call TRBJ2-2, with D possibly being TRBD1 (6 bases). The TCR was taken from a human donor with multiple sclerosis. The CDR3 here is CASSGDTYTGELFF. Here the CDR3 DNA reads TGTGCCAGCAGTGGGGACACGTACACCGGGGAGCTGTTTTTT.